A selection of T cell receptor beta chains follows, all from one sample in a study of blood T cells in healthy people across ages. TCRdb re-called the 5' RACE reads through MiXCR, storing one row per CDR3 protein. The sample consists of 750,000 to 950,000 distinct CDR3 sequences, about 29% of them appearing once. The same sample was also studied in work on T cells of mothers and their children.

Sequenced material: blood. The receptors were sampled from a woman aged 35 to 49 in good health. The CDR3 runs from the conserved cysteine through the conserved F or W. Each record gives: J gene, clone size, V gene, D gene, CDR3 DNA, CDR3 protein. The D gene is left open where the match is weak. Expanded clones are given a class, and other clones once, few, many or no size at all.

J gene: TRBJ1-2
clone size: .
V gene: TRBV6-2/TRBV6-3
D gene: .
CDR3 DNA: TGTGCCAGCAAGACAGGCTCCTATGGCTACACCTTC
CDR3 protein: CASKTGSYGYTF

J gene: TRBJ2-7
clone size: .
V gene: TRBV7-6
D gene: .
CDR3 DNA: TGTGCCAGCAGCTTAGTAGCTTCCGAGACACACAACGAGCAGTACTTC
CDR3 protein: CASSLVASETHNEQYF

J gene: TRBJ2-7
clone size: .
V gene: TRBV12-3/TRBV12-4
D gene: .
CDR3 DNA: TGTGCCAGCAATCCAGAGCGGTACGAGCAGTACTTC
CDR3 protein: CASNPERYEQYF

J gene: TRBJ1-1
clone size: .
V gene: TRBV12-3/TRBV12-4
D gene: TRBD1
CDR3 DNA: TGTGCCAGCAGTACAACCTCGACAGGGGGTGCTTTCTTT
CDR3 protein: CASSTTSTGGAFF

J gene: TRBJ2-1
clone size: many
V gene: TRBV7-6
D gene: .
CDR3 DNA: TGTGCCAGCAGCTTCGGCCTCTTCAATGAGCAGTTCTTC
CDR3 protein: CASSFGLFNEQFF

J gene: TRBJ2-5
clone size: .
V gene: TRBV11-1
D gene: .
CDR3 DNA: TGTGCCAGCAGCTTACGGGAAATCCAAGAGACCCAGTACTTC
CDR3 protein: CASSLREIQETQYF

J gene: TRBJ2-5
clone size: .
V gene: TRBV20-1
D gene: TRBD2
CDR3 DNA: TGCAGTGCGAGCGGGGGGGTCGGGGAGACCCAGTACTTC
CDR3 protein: CSASGGVGETQYF

J gene: TRBJ1-5
clone size: .
V gene: TRBV12-3/TRBV12-4
D gene: TRBD1
CDR3 DNA: TGTGCCAGCACCCTCGGGACAGGCCAGGAGCCCCAGCATTTT
CDR3 protein: CASTLGTGQEPQHF

J gene: TRBJ2-7
clone size: few
V gene: TRBV7-9
D gene: TRBD2
CDR3 DNA: TGTGCCAGCAGCTCCCCGGAGGCGGGACTAGCGGGGGGAATCTACGAGCAGTACTTC
CDR3 protein: CASSSPEAGLAGGIYEQYF

J gene: TRBJ2-5
clone size: .
V gene: TRBV30
D gene: TRBD1
CDR3 DNA: TGTGCCTGGAGTGTAAGGGGGCTAATCGACAATGAGCAGTACTTC
CDR3 protein: CAWSVRGLIDNEQYF

J gene: TRBJ1-1
clone size: .
V gene: TRBV7-2
D gene: .
CDR3 DNA: TGTGCCAGCAGCTTAGGACACCCGACCACTGAAGCTTTCTTT
CDR3 protein: CASSLGHPTTEAFF

J gene: TRBJ2-3
clone size: few
V gene: TRBV7-2
D gene: TRBD2
CDR3 DNA: TGTGCCAGCAGCCCAGGGACTAGCGGGGTAGATACGCAGTATTTT
CDR3 protein: CASSPGTSGVDTQYF

J gene: TRBJ2-5
clone size: .
V gene: TRBV4-1
D gene: .
CDR3 DNA: TGCGCCAGCAGCCAAGATTCGGTGGAGACCCAGTACTTC
CDR3 protein: CASSQDSVETQYF

J gene: TRBJ2-3
clone size: .
V gene: TRBV27
D gene: TRBD1
CDR3 DNA: TGTGCCAGCAGTTTGAAGGGGGCCTTCACAGATACGCAGTATTTT
CDR3 protein: CASSLKGAFTDTQYF

J gene: TRBJ2-1
clone size: .
V gene: TRBV9
D gene: TRBD1
CDR3 DNA: TGTGCCAGCAGCCTCCGGACAGGGGCCTCCTACAATGAGCAGTTCTTC
CDR3 protein: CASSLRTGASYNEQFF

J gene: TRBJ2-1
clone size: .
V gene: TRBV6-5
D gene: .
CDR3 DNA: TGTGCCAGCAAGACAATCAGGGGTTACTTCTACAATGAGCAGTTCTTC
CDR3 protein: CASKTIRGYFYNEQFF

J gene: TRBJ2-3
clone size: many
V gene: TRBV7-3
D gene: .
CDR3 DNA: TGTGCCAGCAGCTTAATGGGGGGATTCACAGATACGCAGTATTTT
CDR3 protein: CASSLMGGFTDTQYF

J gene: TRBJ2-1
clone size: .
V gene: TRBV7-2
D gene: .
CDR3 DNA: TGTGCCAGCAGCTTCGCTACAAATAGCGTTAAGTTCTTC
CDR3 protein: CASSFATNSVKFF

J gene: TRBJ2-1
clone size: few
V gene: TRBV20-1
D gene: TRBD2
CDR3 DNA: TGCAGTGCTAGAGCAATGGGGAGCGGGGGGATCGGGGTGAGCAATGAGCAGTTCTTC
CDR3 protein: CSARAMGSGGIGVSNEQFF

J gene: TRBJ1-2
clone size: many
V gene: TRBV4-3
D gene: .
CDR3 DNA: TGCGCCAGCAGCCAAGATGTCAGTAGCTATGGCTACACCTTC
CDR3 protein: CASSQDVSSYGYTF

J gene: TRBJ2-7
clone size: .
V gene: TRBV5-1
D gene: TRBD2
CDR3 DNA: TGCGCCAGCAACCCTAGGACTAGCTACGAGCAGTACTTC
CDR3 protein: CASNPRTSYEQYF

J gene: TRBJ2-3
clone size: many
V gene: TRBV5-1
D gene: TRBD2
CDR3 DNA: TGCGCCAGCAGCTTTCGGGGGGAGGAGGATACGCAGTATTTT
CDR3 protein: CASSFRGEEDTQYF

J gene: TRBJ1-2
clone size: .
V gene: TRBV28
D gene: .
CDR3 DNA: TGTGCCAGCAGTTTACGGGGGGAGGCCTATGGCTACACCTTC
CDR3 protein: CASSLRGEAYGYTF

J gene: TRBJ2-3
clone size: .
V gene: TRBV4-1
D gene: .
CDR3 DNA: TGCGCCAGCAGCCAAGATCCACTCCAGGGGGGGGCCCTGGATACGCAGTATTTT
CDR3 protein: CASSQDPLQGGALDTQYF

J gene: TRBJ1-1
clone size: few
V gene: TRBV5-1
D gene: .
CDR3 DNA: TGCGCCAGCAGCTCCGACGGTATAGGCCCTGAAGCTTTCTTT
CDR3 protein: CASSSDGIGPEAFF